These 23 T cell receptor beta chains came from one sample sequenced in a study of blood T cell repertoires in COVID-19. Clones were read by immunoSEQ multiplex PCR, and TCRdb kept only the in-frame ones, dropping some. The table lists about 110,000 clones, about four fifths of them singletons, with less than 5% in the top ten. Sequencing was done on a sample of peripheral blood. The receptors here all came from a woman between 65 and 79 years old with acute or convalescent COVID-19.

The chain carries TRBV10-3 and TRBJ2-1; 14 nucleotides align to TRBD2. Unmatched junction bases numbered 4, after V lost 6 bases and J lost 6 bases. The CDR3 extends over 15 amino acids. The germline gives CDR1 ENHRY, CDR2 SYGVKD. The CDR3 bases are TGTGCCATCAGGCCCGGGACTAGCGGGAGCAATGAGCAGTTCTTC. It is translated as CAIRPGTSGSNEQFF.

This chain links TRBV5-1 with TRBJ2-3, with a possible D match to TRBD2 (5 bases). This CDR3 is built from 16 residues. Germline loops: CDR1 SGHRS, CDR2 YFSETQ. Trimming cost V 0 bases and J 3 bases, with 14 bases left between them. CDR3 nucleotides: TGCGCCAGCAGCTTGGCCGTAAGGACTGCGACAGATACGCAGTATTTT. It encodes CASSLAVRTATDTQYF. Full variable domain (remainder filled in from reference TRBV5-1 and TRBJ2-3): KAGVTQTPRYLIKTRGQQVTLSCSPISGHRSVSWYQQTPGQGLQFLFEYFSETQRNKGNFPGRFSGRQFSNSRSEMNVSTLELGDSALYLCASSLAVRTATDTQYFGPGTRLTVL.

This clone was counted once. The rearrangement uses TRBV28 and TRBJ1-4; TRBD1 matches at 8 bases. The CDR3 length is 15 residues. Per the germline V gene, CDR1 is MDHEN and CDR2 is SYDVKM. Germline trimming cut 5 bases from V and 7 bases from J; bases unmatched to any gene: 9. CDR3 loop: CASSSLGQVVEKLFF. The CDR3 DNA sequence: TGTGCCAGCAGTAGCCTGGGACAGGTCGTTGAAAAACTGTTTTTT.

J is TRBJ1-2 and V is TRBV6-5; TRBD1 aligns across 7 bases. Looked up from germline, CDR1 is MNHEY and CDR2 is SVGAGI. The V and J ends lost 0 bases and 8 bases, in that order; junction bases with no gene match: 9. The CDR3 runs to 15 residues. CDR3 DNA sequence: TGTGCCAGCAGTTACTCGACAGGGAGTACAACAGGCTACACCTTC. Encoded protein: CASSYSTGSTTGYTF.

V gene TRBV5-6 combines with J gene TRBJ2-5, with 9 bases matching TRBD2. This CDR3 is built from 19 residues. Germline lookup yields CDR1 SGHDT and CDR2 YYEEEE. V gave up 1 base and J gave up 4 bases; unmatched junction bases: 17. In DNA form, the CDR3 reads TGTGCCAGCAGCTTGAGTACCTCCGCGGGGGGGCTTGATGGAGAGACCCAGTACTTC. Encoded protein: CASSLSTSAGGLDGETQYF.

The chain carries TRBV5-1 and TRBJ2-5, with 9 bases lining up with TRBD2. The CDR3 is 15 amino acids. The V gene's germline CDR1 is SGHRS and CDR2 YFSETQ. Germline trimming cut 4 bases from V and 6 bases from J; bases unmatched to any gene: 10. The DNA of the CDR3 is TGCGCCAGCAGCCCAGGGACTAGCTCCCGCCAGACCCAGTACTTC. Translation: CASSPGTSSRQTQYF.

The chain uses TRBV4-1 and TRBJ1-6, with D possibly matching TRBD1 (6 bases). V was trimmed by 0 bases and J by 6 bases, leaving 12 bases between them. The CDR3 totals 16 residues. CDR1 and CDR2 (germline): MGHRA, YSYEKL. CDR3 sequence: CASSQDRGHVNSPLHF. In DNA, the CDR3 is TGCGCCAGCAGCCAAGATCGGGGACACGTTAATTCACCCCTCCACTTT.

The chain has TRBV11-3 and TRBJ2-2; 9 bases align to TRBD1. This CDR3 comprises 16 residues. CDR1 is SGHNT, CDR2 YENEEA, per germline. V lost 5 bases to trimming and J lost 6 bases; unmatched junction nucleotides: 10. In nucleotides, the CDR3 is TGTGCCAGCAGCGCCCGTCCCGGGACAGGGTCCGGGGAGCTGTTTTTT. Translation gives CASSARPGTGSGELFF. Using reference TRBV11-3 and TRBJ2-2 for the parts outside the CDR3, the full variable domain is EAGVVQSPRYKIIEKKQPVAFWCNPISGHNTLYWYLQNLGQGPELLIRYENEEAVDDSQLPKDRFSAERLKGVDSTLKIQPAELGDSAVYLCASSARPGTGSGELFFGEGSRLTVL.

This chain links TRBV29-1 with TRBJ1-5, with 7 bases fitting TRBD1. The germline gives CDR1 SQVTM, CDR2 ANQGSEA. V trimming: 6 bases; J trimming: 2 bases; junction bases outside the gene matches: 4. This CDR3 is 13 amino acids long. The CDR3 DNA reads TGCAGCGTGGCTACAGGGGGCAATCAGCCCCAGCATTTT. Its protein is CSVATGGNQPQHF.

This clone was seen a few times. J is TRBJ2-7 and V is TRBV19; TRBD1 might be the D (6 bases). V was clipped by 5 bases and J by 3 bases, with 14 bases between them. The CDR3 covers 14 residues. Per germline, CDR1 LNHDA and CDR2 SQIVND (reference sequence). The CDR3 coding sequence is TGTGCCAGTAGTTTGGCAGGGGAACACTACGAGCAGTACTTC. Translation: CASSLAGEHYEQYF.

The chain carries TRBV28 and TRBJ1-2; D not resolved. The V gene lost 7 bases and the J gene lost 3 bases, with 12 bases spanning the gap. Germline V CDR1 and CDR2: MDHEN, SYDVKM. The CDR3 has 13 residues. For the CDR3, the DNA is TGTGCCAGCACCCCCCCGGGTTACTATGGCTACACCTTC. Amino acids: CASTPPGYYGYTF.

The table lists this clone with a count of one. The chain joins TRBV5-4 to TRBJ1-6, with D possibly being TRBD1 (6 bases). The CDR3 contains 14 residues. V was pared by 5 bases and J by 6 bases, with 12 bases between. Germline assignment: CDR1 SGHNT and CDR2 YYREEE (reference sequence). Here the CDR3 DNA reads TGTGCCAGCAGTTTCAGGGGCCGTAATTCACCCCTCCACTTT. Translated, it gives CASSFRGRNSPLHF.

In its sample, this clone was seen once. J is TRBJ1-5 and V is TRBV6-5; tentatively, D is TRBD1 (6 bases). The germline CDR1 and CDR2 sequences are MNHEY and SVGAGI. Trimming pared 6 bases from V and 0 bases from J, leaving 12 bases between. The CDR3 extends over 15 amino acids. DNA of the CDR3: TGTGCCAGCAGGTGGGGGCAATATAGCAATCAGCCCCAGCATTTT. Its protein product is CASRWGQYSNQPQHF.

The chain joins TRBV19 to TRBJ2-2, with TRBD1 identical over 10 bases. CDR3 length: 16 residues. Germline V CDR1 and CDR2: LNHDA, SQIVND (reference sequence). V shed 5 bases and J 5 bases; nucleotides not matched to a gene: 8. CDR3 sequence (DNA): TGTGCCAGTAGTCCCTTGGGACAGGGGAAAACCGGGGAGCTGTTTTTT. This gives the protein CASSPLGQGKTGELFF.

V gene TRBV18 combines with J gene TRBJ2-2; 9 nucleotides align to TRBD1. V gave up 4 bases and J gave up 5 bases; unmatched junction bases: 5. Germline loops: CDR1 KGHSH, CDR2 LQKENI. The CDR3 contains 15 residues. The CDR3 nucleotides read TGTGCCAGCTCACGGGACAGGGTAACGACCGGGGAGCTGTTTTTT. This codes for CASSRDRVTTGELFF.

The V call is TRBV28, the J call TRBJ1-5; weak D call: TRBD1 (6 bases). V lost 4 bases and J lost 5, with 15 bases in between. The CDR3 extends over 15 amino acids. The germline CDR1 and CDR2 sequences are MDHEN and SYDVKM. CDR3 DNA: TGTGCCAGCAGTTCCCGGGACACCCTGTATCAGCCCCAGCATTTT. It is translated as CASSSRDTLYQPQHF.

The chain joins TRBV11-2 to TRBJ2-3; 10 positions match TRBD2. The CDR3 is made up of 15 amino acids. Trimming cost V 8 bases and J 5 bases; bases outside gene matches: 10. Germline V gene data show CDR1 as SGHAT and CDR2 as FQNNGV. The CDR3 DNA is TGTGCCAGCTCGTCTCAGCGGGGGGGCGAAGATACGCAGTATTTT. The encoded protein is CASSSQRGGEDTQYF. The full variable domain, its missing parts supplied by reference TRBV11-2 and TRBJ2-3, is EAGVAQSPRYKIIEKRQSVAFWCNPISGHATLYWYQQILGQGPKLLIQFQNNGVVDDSQLPKDRFSAERLKGVDSTLKIQPAKLEDSAVYLCASSSQRGGEDTQYFGPGTRLTVL.

In this sample, this clone turned up many times. The chain carries TRBV28 and TRBJ1-2; D is unresolved. Germline CDR1 reads MDHEN; CDR2 reads SYDVKM. The CDR3 is 13 residues long. Trimming took 3 bases from V and 7 from J, leaving 12 bases between them. The CDR3 spells CASSLPGVGGYTF. DNA of the CDR3: TGTGCCAGCAGTTTGCCCGGGGTTGGTGGCTACACCTTC.

This chain joins TRBV28 and TRBJ1-1, with 10 bases lining up with TRBD1. Germline V gives CDR1 MDHEN, CDR2 SYDVKM. This CDR3 is 16 amino acids long. With V trimmed by 3 bases and J by 0 bases, 4 bases remained unmatched. CDR3 nucleotide sequence: TGTGCCAGCAGTTTCGGACAGGGGGTCTTGAACACTGAAGCTTTCTTT. Translation: CASSFGQGVLNTEAFF.

CDR3 protein: CASSLRYGEGGTEAFF. CDR3 in DNA: TGTGCCAGCAGCTTACGCTACGGGGAGGGTGGCACTGAAGCTTTCTTT. The gene calls are TRBV7-8 and TRBJ1-1; D remains unclear. Germline V lookup: CDR1 SGHVS, CDR2 FQNEAQ. The CDR3 contains 16 residues. The V end was cut by 2 bases, the J end by 4 bases, with 17 bases between.

The count of this clone is one. The rearrangement uses TRBV28 and TRBJ2-7; 7 nucleotides line up with TRBD1. The CDR3 has 13 amino acids. V trimming: 5 bases; J trimming: 7 bases; junction bases outside the gene matches: 8. Germline V gives CDR1 MDHEN, CDR2 SYDVKM. CDR3 coding DNA: TGTGCCAGCAGTCCGGGACAGACTTTTGAGCAGTACGTC. This sequence encodes CASSPGQTFEQYV.

The rearrangement links TRBV11-2 to TRBJ1-5, with 10 positions matching TRBD1. CDR1 is SGHAT and CDR2 is FQNNGV in the germline V gene. With 6 bases clipped from V and 1 base from J, the junction kept 9 bases outside the gene matches. This CDR3 contains 17 residues. The CDR3 region is CASRGQGLYGSNQPQHF. Here the CDR3 DNA reads TGTGCCAGCAGGGGACAGGGGCTATACGGGAGCAATCAGCCCCAGCATTTT.

The chain has TRBV4-1 and TRBJ2-7; maybe TRBD1 (6 bases). The CDR3 has 19 residues. V was cut by 1 base and J by 0 bases, with 22 bases left in between. CDR1 and CDR2 from the germline V gene are MGHRA and YSYEKL. CDR3 nucleotides: TGCGCCAGCAGCCAAGTTTTTAATCCCAGGGGCGCGAGCTCCTACGAGCAGTACTTC. As protein: CASSQVFNPRGASSYEQYF.